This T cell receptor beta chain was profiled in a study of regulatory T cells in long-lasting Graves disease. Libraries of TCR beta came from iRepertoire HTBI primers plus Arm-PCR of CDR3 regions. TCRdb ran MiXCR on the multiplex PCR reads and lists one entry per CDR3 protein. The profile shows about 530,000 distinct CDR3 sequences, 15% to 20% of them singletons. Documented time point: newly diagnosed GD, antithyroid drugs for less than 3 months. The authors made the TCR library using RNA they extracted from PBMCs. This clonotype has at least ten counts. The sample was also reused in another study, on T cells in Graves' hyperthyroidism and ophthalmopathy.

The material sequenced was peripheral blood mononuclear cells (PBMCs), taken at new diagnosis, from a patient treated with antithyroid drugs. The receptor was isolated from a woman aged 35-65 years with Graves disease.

The CDR3 DNA reads as TGCAGTGCTAGCGGGGTGGGAGAGACCCAGTACTTC. Its translation is CSASGVGETQYF. This chain connects TRBV20-1 to TRBJ2-5; possibly TRBD2 for D (5 bases). Trimming removed 3 bases at V and 4 bases at J, with 9 bases between. Germline V lookup: CDR1 DFQATT, CDR2 SNEGSKA (reference sequence). The CDR3 loop spans 12 amino acids.